A single sample gave rise to the 18 T cell receptor beta chains below, sequenced in a study of CD8+CD57+ T cells in acquired aplastic anemia. Genomic DNA constituted the template upon which TCR beta VDJ and CDR3 profiling was performed. Using its own MiXCR run on the reads, TCRdb lists one record per CDR3 protein. The profile shows 150,000 to 200,000 distinct CDR3 sequences, about 45% of them singletons. An expansion of CD8+CD57+ cells by flow cytometry had been shown in patients chosen for sequencing. What was sequenced was sorted CD4+, CD8+, or CD8+CD57+ T cells (not recorded which) from PBMCs. These receptors originate from a human donor with aplastic anemia.

The V gene is TRBV7-8, the J gene TRBJ2-3; no clear D. Trimming cost V 2 bases and J 4 bases, with 10 bases left between them. The germline CDR1 and CDR2 sequences are SGHVS and FQNEAQ. This CDR3 has 14 amino acids. CDR3 sequence: CASSLLSSSDTQYF. The DNA of the CDR3 is TGTGCCAGCAGCTTACTTTCCTCATCAGATACGCAGTATTTT.

This clonotype was picked up many times. The V call is TRBV12-3 or TRBV12-4, the J call TRBJ2-1; possibly TRBD1 for D (5 bases). The CDR3 sequence is 12 residues long. V lost 6 bases, J lost 7 bases, and 10 bases lay in between. DNA for the CDR3: TGTGCCAGCAGCCCAGGGTTGAATGAGCAGTTCTTC. Its protein is CASSPGLNEQFF.

This clonotype was seen a few times. With a much larger clone just one base away, this may be a read error. This rearrangement joins TRBV12-3 or TRBV12-4 to TRBJ2-7; D uncertain. The V gene lost 4 bases and the J gene lost 2 bases, with 9 bases spanning the gap. The CDR3 loop spans 13 amino acids. The CDR3 is CASSYRPPYEQYF. In DNA, the CDR3 is TGTGCCAGCAGTTACAGACCTCCCTACGAGCAGTACTTC.

This clonotype was detected ten times or more. This may be a read error, as it is one base from a much larger clone. J is TRBJ1-3 and V is TRBV10-1, with D possibly being TRBD1 (5 bases). CDR3 length: 14 amino acids. Germline V CDR1 and CDR2: WNHNN, SYGVQD (reference sequence). DNA for the CDR3: TGCGCCAACGGGATGGGACTCTCTGGAAACACCATATGTTTT. It is translated as CANGMGLSGNTICF.

This chain links TRBV30 with TRBJ2-3, with D perhaps TRBD1 or TRBD2 (5 bases each). V was pared by 0 bases and J by 6 bases, with 13 bases between. The germline CDR1 and CDR2 sequences are GTSNPN and SVGIG (reference sequence). The CDR3 length is 14 residues. The CDR3 DNA is TGTGCCTGGAGTGTCTGGGGGATGAGGGATACGCAGTATTTT. It translates to CAWSVWGMRDTQYF.

This clonotype was observed a single time. A much larger clone is a single base away; this may be a read error. The rearrangement links TRBV12-5 to TRBJ2-7; 10 bases map to TRBD1. The germline V gene has CDR1 LGHNT and CDR2 FRNRAP. CDR3 length: 12 amino acids. CDR3 DNA sequence: TGTGCTAGTGGTTTAGGACCGGGACAGGGGTTCTTC. It specifies CASGLGPGQGFF.

There are many counts of this clonotype. The rearrangement uses TRBV19 and TRBJ1-2, with TRBD1 identical over 8 bases. The germline CDR1 and CDR2 sequences are LNHDA and SQIVND (reference sequence). This CDR3 is built from 15 residues. The ends lost 4 bases at V and 0 bases at J; junction bases unmatched: 4. The CDR3 is CASSTDRGANYGYTF. For the CDR3, the DNA is TGTGCCAGTAGTACTGACAGGGGAGCTAACTATGGCTACACCTTC. The full variable domain, its missing parts supplied by reference TRBV19 and TRBJ1-2, is DGGITQSPKYLFRKEGQNVTLSCEQNLNHDAMYWYRQDPGQGLRLIYYSQIVNDFQKGDIAEGYSVSREKKESFPLTVTSAQKNPTAFYLCASSTDRGANYGYTFGSGTRLTVV.

Many counts were recorded for this clonotype. This sequence joins TRBV20-1 and TRBJ2-1, with D possibly TRBD1 on 6 matching bases. The CDR3 contains 15 residues. Germline V gives CDR1 DFQATT, CDR2 SNEGSKA (reference sequence). The V end lost 5 bases, the J end lost 5 bases, and 19 bases lay between the germline ends. CDR3 bases: TGCAGTGCTCCCCCGGGCCAGGGGTTCAACAATGAGCAGTTCTTC. Its protein product is CSAPPGQGFNNEQFF.

This clonotype was detected ten times or more. The V call is TRBV2, the J call TRBJ2-2; tentatively, D is TRBD2 (6 bases). V gave up 6 bases and J gave up 1 base, with 12 bases separating them. CDR3 size: 15 residues. Germline CDR1 and CDR2: SNHLY and FYNNEI. CDR3 bases: TGTGCCAGCAGACTCGGGAGCCTGAACACCGGGGAGCTGTTTTTT. Translation: CASRLGSLNTGELFF.

V usage is TRBV2 and J usage is TRBJ1-2; TRBD1 agrees at 7 bases. The CDR3 has 15 amino acids. V was clipped by 2 bases and J by 5 bases; unmatched bases: 8. Germline V gene sequence: CDR1 SNHLY, CDR2 FYNNEI. The CDR3 nucleotides read TGTGCCAGCAGTGAAAGGGGGCAGGGCTTATATGGCTACACCTTC. Translation: CASSERGQGLYGYTF.

In its sample, this clonotype was seen many times. The J gene is TRBJ1-2, the V gene TRBV24-1, with D possibly TRBD1 on 5 matching bases. Trimming removed 4 bases from V and 4 bases from J, with 15 bases in between. Germline V lookup: CDR1 KGHDR, CDR2 SFDVKD. CDR3 length equals 15 residues. CDR3 protein: CATSDPRGNFYGYTF. The CDR3 bases are TGTGCCACCAGTGACCCAAGGGGAAACTTCTATGGCTACACCTTC.

This chain uses TRBV29-1 with TRBJ2-7; tentative D call: TRBD2 (6 bases). The germline V gene has CDR1 SQVTM and CDR2 ANQGSEA. This CDR3 comprises 14 residues. Trimming cost V 5 bases and J 5 bases, with 19 bases left between them. CDR3 sequence (DNA): TGCAGCGTTCTGGGGGGAAACGGCAAGAACGAGCAGTACTTC. Translated: CSVLGGNGKNEQYF.

V is TRBV6-5 and J is TRBJ1-2, with D maybe TRBD1 (5 bases). Germline V gene data show CDR1 as MNHEY and CDR2 as SVGAGI. The CDR3 length is 14 residues. Trimming shortened V by 7 bases and J by 6 bases, and 18 bases separated the two germline ends. In DNA, the CDR3 is TGTGCCAGCACCAAGGCCGGGACCGGGGATGGCTACACCTTC. It specifies CASTKAGTGDGYTF.

This chain links TRBV10-3 with TRBJ2-6; 7 bases map to TRBD1. V was clipped by 10 bases and J by 4 bases; unmatched bases: 16. This CDR3 spans 17 amino acids. The V gene's germline CDR1 is ENHRY and CDR2 SYGVKD. CDR3 protein: CASRGGLPGMGANVLTF. The CDR3 DNA reads as TGTGCCAGCAGAGGGGGCCTCCCCGGGATGGGGGCCAACGTCCTGACTTTC.

The CDR3 spells CASSPTGTSGRRYNEQFF. CDR3 bases: TGTGCCAGCAGCCCTACGGGGACTAGCGGGAGAAGGTACAATGAGCAGTTCTTC. The chain carries TRBV12-3 or TRBV12-4 and TRBJ2-1; 14 nucleotides match TRBD2. This CDR3 region has 18 residues. V was pared by 6 bases and J by 4 bases, with 11 bases of the junction left unmatched.

This clonotype was counted at least ten times. The chain is built from TRBV10-3 and TRBJ2-3, with a possible D match to TRBD1 (6 bases). The CDR3 is 15 amino acids. CDR1 is ENHRY, CDR2 SYGVKD, per germline. Trimming took off 6 bases at V and 2 bases at J, with 15 bases between the two ends. As DNA, the CDR3 is TGTGCCATCAGCCCCCAGGGGTCCGTCACAGATACGCAGTATTTT. This sequence encodes CAISPQGSVTDTQYF.

The table lists this clonotype with a few counts. V is TRBV2 and J is TRBJ1-1; 9 bases map to TRBD1. The CDR3 covers 15 residues. Trimming removed 6 bases from V and 4 bases from J; junction bases left unmatched: 9. Germline V gene data show CDR1 as SNHLY and CDR2 as FYNNEI. The DNA of the CDR3 is TGTGCCAGCAGGCCACAGGGGGCGAGATCCACTGAAGCTTTCTTT. It codes for CASRPQGARSTEAFF.

This clonotype occurred many times. The rearrangement uses TRBV11-2 and TRBJ1-4; unclear D gene. V gave up 0 bases and J gave up 0 bases, with 5 bases separating them. Per the germline V gene, CDR1 is SGHAT and CDR2 is FQNNGV. CDR3 size: 15 residues. The CDR3 sequence is CASSLDLATNEKLFF. The CDR3 coding sequence is TGTGCCAGCAGCTTAGACCTTGCAACTAATGAAAAACTGTTTTTT.